The rows below give T cell receptor beta chains drawn from one sample of a study of PD-L1 blockade in urothelial cancer. Repertoires were generated with immunoSEQ multiplex PCR, while TCRdb's copy carries only in-frame clones and drops some. The sample shows some 120,000 clones, roughly 88% of them seen only once. Sample: PBMCs, taken around atezolizumab (anti-PD-L1) treatment. These TCRs come from a man aged 50 or older with urothelial cancer. The CDR3 runs from the conserved cysteine through the conserved F or W. Each record gives: clone size, V gene, D gene, J gene, CDR3 DNA, CDR3 protein. A D gene is named only where the DNA matches it firmly. A clone size is listed for some rows: how often the clone was seen (once, few, many), or a class if it is expanded.

clone_size: NA; v_call: TRBV28; d_call: NA; j_call: TRBJ1-5; cdr3_nt: TGTGCCAGCAGTTTATTGGACAAGCCCCAGCATTTT; cdr3_aa: CASSLLDKPQHF
clone_size: NA; v_call: TRBV4-2; d_call: NA; j_call: TRBJ1-4; cdr3_nt: TGTGCCAGCAGCCAAGATTCGGGGGTTAGAAATGAAAAACTGTTTTTT; cdr3_aa: CASSQDSGVRNEKLFF
clone_size: NA; v_call: TRBV6-5; d_call: NA; j_call: TRBJ1-1; cdr3_nt: TGTGCCAGCAGGAGAACAGGATCTGAAGCTTTCTTT; cdr3_aa: CASRRTGSEAFF
clone_size: NA; v_call: TRBV6-5; d_call: NA; j_call: TRBJ1-2; cdr3_nt: TGTGCCAGCAGCCAGGACAGATACTATGGCTACACCTTC; cdr3_aa: CASSQDRYYGYTF
clone_size: NA; v_call: TRBV28; d_call: NA; j_call: TRBJ2-7; cdr3_nt: TGTGCCAGCTCCAACACCGACTACGAGCAGTACTTC; cdr3_aa: CASSNTDYEQYF
clone_size: NA; v_call: TRBV6-1; d_call: NA; j_call: TRBJ1-4; cdr3_nt: TGTGCCAGCAGTGTACAGGGTAATGAAAAACTGTTTTTT; cdr3_aa: CASSVQGNEKLFF
clone_size: NA; v_call: TRBV7-3; d_call: NA; j_call: TRBJ2-1; cdr3_nt: TGTGCCAGCAGCTTAAACGGAGCGGTAAACCACAATGAGCAGTTCTTC; cdr3_aa: CASSLNGAVNHNEQFF
clone_size: NA; v_call: TRBV30; d_call: TRBD1; j_call: TRBJ1-5; cdr3_nt: TGTGCCTGGAGTGTATGGGCAGGGGGGAGTAATCAGCCCCAGCATTTT; cdr3_aa: CAWSVWAGGSNQPQHF
clone_size: NA; v_call: TRBV6-5; d_call: NA; j_call: TRBJ1-5; cdr3_nt: TGTGCCAGCAGCCCACAGGGTATGAACAATCAGCCCCAGCATTTT; cdr3_aa: CASSPQGMNNQPQHF
clone_size: NA; v_call: TRBV5-1; d_call: NA; j_call: TRBJ2-5; cdr3_nt: TGCGCCAGCAGCCCAGGCAGGCGGGAAATCTTGATGCAAGAGACCCAGTACTTC; cdr3_aa: CASSPGRREILMQETQYF
clone_size: once; v_call: TRBV7-2; d_call: NA; j_call: TRBJ2-7; cdr3_nt: TGTGCCAGCAGTCCCGCCTACGAGCAGTACTTC; cdr3_aa: CASSPAYEQYF
clone_size: NA; v_call: TRBV27; d_call: TRBD2; j_call: TRBJ2-5; cdr3_nt: TGTGCCAGCAGTCCGCGGGGGGAAGAGACCCAGTACTTC; cdr3_aa: CASSPRGEETQYF
clone_size: NA; v_call: TRBV7-8; d_call: TRBD1; j_call: TRBJ2-3; cdr3_nt: TGTGCCAGCAGCCTATACGACAGGGTCACAGATACGCAGTATTTT; cdr3_aa: CASSLYDRVTDTQYF
clone_size: NA; v_call: TRBV28; d_call: NA; j_call: TRBJ1-1; cdr3_nt: TGTGCCAGCAGGAATTACAGATTTGAAGCTTTCTTT; cdr3_aa: CASRNYRFEAFF
clone_size: NA; v_call: TRBV9; d_call: NA; j_call: TRBJ1-4; cdr3_nt: TGTGCCAGCAGCGTTGGGGGGGGCTTTCGTGAAAAACTGTTTTTT; cdr3_aa: CASSVGGGFREKLFF
clone_size: once; v_call: TRBV5-4; d_call: TRBD2; j_call: TRBJ2-7; cdr3_nt: TGTGCCAGCAGCTTGGTAGGGACTAGCGGCTACGAGCAGTACTTC; cdr3_aa: CASSLVGTSGYEQYF
clone_size: once; v_call: TRBV25-1; d_call: NA; j_call: TRBJ1-1; cdr3_nt: TGTGCGAGCCTGAAAGGAGGGAGTTTCACTGAAGCTTTCTTT; cdr3_aa: CASLKGGSFTEAFF
clone_size: NA; v_call: TRBV6-5; d_call: NA; j_call: TRBJ1-1; cdr3_nt: TGTGCCAGCAGTTACAGGGGTTTTAGATCGGGCACTGAAGCTTTCTTT; cdr3_aa: CASSYRGFRSGTEAFF
clone_size: NA; v_call: TRBV5-5; d_call: NA; j_call: TRBJ1-1; cdr3_nt: TGTGCCAGCAGCGGAAGATTTGAGGGAGGTGAAGCTTTCTTT; cdr3_aa: CASSGRFEGGEAFF
clone_size: once; v_call: TRBV28; d_call: NA; j_call: TRBJ1-2; cdr3_nt: TGTGCCAGCAGTTTATTTTCAACCTCGGACTATGGCTACACCTTC; cdr3_aa: CASSLFSTSDYGYTF
clone_size: NA; v_call: TRBV5-1; d_call: TRBD1; j_call: TRBJ1-1; cdr3_nt: TGCGCCAGCAGCTTGGAAGCAGGGGGCAACACTGAAGCTTTCTTT; cdr3_aa: CASSLEAGGNTEAFF
clone_size: few; v_call: TRBV25-1; d_call: NA; j_call: TRBJ2-7; cdr3_nt: TGTGCCACCCGGGGGGCAGGATCCTACGAGCAGTACTTC; cdr3_aa: CATRGAGSYEQYF
clone_size: NA; v_call: TRBV30; d_call: TRBD2; j_call: TRBJ2-7; cdr3_nt: TGTGCCTGGAGCGATATAGCGGGAGGGCCCTACGAGCAGTACTTC; cdr3_aa: CAWSDIAGGPYEQYF
clone_size: NA; v_call: TRBV28; d_call: NA; j_call: TRBJ2-1; cdr3_nt: TGTGCCAGCAGTTGGGCGGGGTACAATGAGCAGTTCTTC; cdr3_aa: CASSWAGYNEQFF
clone_size: NA; v_call: TRBV30; d_call: NA; j_call: TRBJ1-1; cdr3_nt: TGTGCCTGGAGTATAGGGGTCGGAGTAGCTTTCTTT; cdr3_aa: CAWSIGVGVAFF
clone_size: NA; v_call: TRBV5-5; d_call: NA; j_call: TRBJ2-7; cdr3_nt: TGTGCCAGCAGCTTGCCAGGTACCGCCTACGAGCAGTACTTC; cdr3_aa: CASSLPGTAYEQYF